Listed here are 30 T cell receptor beta chains from one sample, sequenced in a study of T cell repertoires in cytomegalovirus infection. TCRdb reprocessed the reads via MiXCR and lists one record per CDR3 protein. The profile shows about 400,000 distinct CDR3 sequences, about 35% of them singletons. No antigen is known for these receptors. The specimen comprised cultured PBMCs, sampled from culture after CMV antigen stimulation. The receptors come from a human donor in good health (CMV status not recorded). Some clones in this sample may be carry-over from other donors' samples.

This clonotype was counted a few times. This chain uses TRBV23-1 with TRBJ1-6; 7 bases match TRBD1. TRBV23-1 is flagged as an ORF with uncertain function. Trimming at V came to 7 bases and at J to 2 bases, leaving 5 bases not matched to a gene. This CDR3 is built from 15 residues. Written as DNA, the CDR3 is TGCGCCAGCACCCAGACAGGGACCTATAATTCACCCCTCCACTTT. This encodes CASTQTGTYNSPLHF.

The chain links TRBV6-6 to TRBJ1-5; no clear D gene. Trimming pared 2 bases from V and 1 base from J, leaving 9 bases between. This CDR3 contains 15 residues. Germline V gene lookup returns CDR1 MNHNY and CDR2 SVGAGI (reference sequence). The CDR3 reads CASSYTLRSNQPQHF. The CDR3 region has the DNA TGTGCCAGCAGTTACACTCTGCGCAGCAATCAGCCCCAGCATTTT.

This clonotype was detected a few times. This rearrangement joins TRBV19 to TRBJ2-5; 11 nucleotides align to TRBD2. The germline CDR1 and CDR2 sequences are LNHDA and SQIVND (reference sequence). V shed 3 bases and J 2 bases; nucleotides not matched to a gene: 14. The CDR3 covers 19 residues. CDR3 loop: CASSMRILASGRWQETQYF. DNA of the CDR3: TGTGCCAGTAGTATGAGGATATTGGCTAGCGGGAGGTGGCAAGAGACCCAGTACTTC. The full variable domain, rest sourced from reference TRBV19 and TRBJ2-5, is DGGITQSPKYLFRKEGQNVTLSCEQNLNHDAMYWYRQDPGQGLRLIYYSQIVNDFQKGDIAEGYSVSREKKESFPLTVTSAQKNPTAFYLCASSMRILASGRWQETQYFGPGTRLLVL.

The V call is TRBV12-3 or TRBV12-4, the J call TRBJ2-2; TRBD2 matches 10 bases. V shed 6 bases and J 2 bases; nucleotides not matched to a gene: 6. The CDR3 totals 16 residues. CDR3 in amino acids: CASSRLAGVNTGELFF. CDR3 bases: TGTGCCAGCAGCCGCCTAGCGGGAGTTAACACCGGGGAGCTGTTTTTT.

At least ten counts were recorded for this clonotype. The chain is built from TRBV12-3 or TRBV12-4 and TRBJ2-3, with 7 bases identical to TRBD2. Trimming took 6 bases from V and 0 from J; bases not matched to a gene: 3. There are 14 residues in the CDR3. DNA of the CDR3: TGTGCCAGCAGCTCGACTAGCAGCACAGATACGCAGTATTTT. It codes for CASSSTSSTDTQYF.

There are a few counts of this clonotype. The chain combines TRBV5-4 with TRBJ2-2; TRBD1 might be the D (6 bases). Germline V gene data show CDR1 as SGHNT and CDR2 as YYREEE (reference sequence). V lost 5 bases and J 0 bases, leaving 11 bases between the germline ends. The CDR3 runs to 15 residues. DNA of the CDR3: TGTGCCAGCAGTTGGGGACAAGCGAACACCGGGGAGCTGTTTTTT. This encodes CASSWGQANTGELFF.

The chain employs TRBV5-8 and TRBJ2-2; D ambiguous. Between the trimmed V and J ends, which lost 4 bases and 0 bases, there was a span of 10 bases. Germline V gene data show CDR1 as SGHTS and CDR2 as YDEGEE. The CDR3 extends over 15 amino acids. The CDR3 sequence: CASSPFQTNTGELFF. The CDR3 DNA follows: TGTGCCAGCAGCCCCTTCCAGACGAACACCGGGGAGCTGTTTTTT.

This clonotype was counted a few times. The chain carries TRBV7-2 and TRBJ2-7, with 7 bases identical to TRBD1. With V trimmed by 5 bases and J by 0 bases, 4 bases remained unmatched. Germline CDR1 reads SGHTA; CDR2 reads FQGNSA. The CDR3 covers 14 residues. CDR3 residues: CASSPGQSSYEQYV. DNA of the CDR3: TGTGCCAGCAGCCCGGGACAGAGCTCCTACGAGCAGTACGTC.

This clonotype came up once. The chain uses TRBV19 and TRBJ2-2; maybe TRBD1 (5 bases). The CDR3 is made up of 15 amino acids. Germline CDR1 is LNHDA and CDR2 is SQIVND (reference sequence). V lost 6 bases and J 0 bases, leaving 11 bases between the germline ends. In nucleotides, the CDR3 is TGTGCCAGTAGGGGCTTAGGGGCGAACACCGGGGAGCTGTTTTTT. Residues: CASRGLGANTGELFF. Complete variable domain (other parts from reference TRBV19 and TRBJ2-2): DGGITQSPKYLFRKEGQNVTLSCEQNLNHDAMYWYRQDPGQGLRLIYYSQIVNDFQKGDIAEGYSVSREKKESFPLTVTSAQKNPTAFYLCASRGLGANTGELFFGEGSRLTVL.

This clonotype turned up a few times. This chain joins TRBV19 and TRBJ1-2; D is perhaps TRBD1 (6 bases). The CDR3 has 14 residues. Germline assignment: CDR1 LNHDA and CDR2 SQIVND (reference sequence). V gave up 3 bases and J gave up 8 bases, with 16 bases separating them. This chain's CDR3 is CASSIGQRGKGYTF. The CDR3 bases are TGTGCCAGTAGTATCGGACAGAGGGGGAAAGGCTACACCTTC.

The rearrangement links TRBV20-1 to TRBJ1-1; D not certain. CDR3 length: 13 residues. Trimming removed 0 bases from V and 5 bases from J, with 10 bases in between. The germline CDR1 and CDR2 sequences are DFQATT and SNEGSKA (reference sequence). CDR3 loop: CSARDRPATEAFF. CDR3 coding DNA: TGCAGTGCTAGAGACAGGCCAGCGACTGAAGCTTTCTTT.

The chain recombines TRBV27 with TRBJ2-7; 10 nucleotides line up with TRBD2. This CDR3 is built from 14 residues. Germline V gene data show CDR1 as MNHEY and CDR2 as SMNVEV (reference sequence). V dropped 3 bases and J dropped 3; count of bases not matched to a gene: 2. For the CDR3, the DNA is TGTGCCAGCAGTTTCACTAGCGGGAACTACGAGCAGTACTTC. Translated, it gives CASSFTSGNYEQYF.

This chain connects TRBV7-9 to TRBJ2-1; no firm D call. The germline V gene encodes CDR1 SEHNR and CDR2 FQNEAQ (reference sequence). There are 12 residues in the CDR3. Trimming took off 4 bases at V and 13 bases at J, with 14 bases between the two ends. This CDR3 reads CASSYERASQFF. The DNA for the CDR3 is TGTGCCAGCAGCTACGAACGGGCCAGTCAGTTCTTC.

The chain couples TRBV5-1 to TRBJ2-1; D not certain. Between the trimmed V and J ends, which lost 0 bases and 3 bases, there was a span of 10 bases. CDR1 and CDR2 from the germline V gene are SGHRS and YFSETQ. This CDR3 has 15 residues. In nucleotides, the CDR3 is TGCGCCAGCAGCTTGGTCGAGCCGGACTACAATGAGCAGTTCTTC. Encoded protein: CASSLVEPDYNEQFF.

This clonotype was recorded only once. CDR3 residues: CASSLEGAPRHTEAFF. CDR3 bases: TGTGCCAGCAGCTTAGAGGGGGCCCCACGGCATACTGAAGCTTTCTTT. The chain couples TRBV11-3 to TRBJ1-1, with D maybe TRBD1 (6 bases). Germline CDR1 is SGHNT and CDR2 is YENEEA. The CDR3 runs to 16 residues. V shed 0 bases and J shed 5 bases, with 16 bases lying between them.

V is TRBV10-3 and J is TRBJ1-5; tentatively, D is TRBD1 (5 bases). Per germline, CDR1 ENHRY and CDR2 SYGVKD. The CDR3 totals 15 residues. Trimming took off 3 bases at V and 7 bases at J, with 16 bases between the two ends. For the CDR3, the DNA is TGTGCCATCAGTGATGGAGGGGTAAAGGGACAGCCCCAGCATTTT. Residues: CAISDGGVKGQPQHF.

The J gene is TRBJ2-1, the V gene TRBV5-1, with TRBD2 matching over 7 bases. The CDR3 sequence is 16 residues long. Trimming at V came to 3 bases and at J to 4 bases, leaving 10 bases not matched to a gene. Germline CDR1 reads SGHRS; CDR2 reads YFSETQ. CDR3 amino acids: CASSSGGSGYYNEQFF. CDR3 DNA sequence: TGCGCCAGCAGCTCGGGCGGTAGCGGGTATTACAATGAGCAGTTCTTC.

The chain employs TRBV20-1 and TRBJ2-3; TRBD1 is a possible D gene (6 bases). Trimming took 6 bases from V and 8 from J, leaving 24 bases between them. Germline V lookup: CDR1 DFQATT, CDR2 SNEGSKA (reference sequence). The CDR3 has 15 residues. CDR3 nucleotides: TGCAGTGCCCCAACTCCAGAAGCAGGGGCAGGTACGCAGTATTTT. Protein: CSAPTPEAGAGTQYF.

The chain recombines TRBV5-1 with TRBJ2-1; 10 bases line up with TRBD2. The germline V gene has CDR1 SGHRS and CDR2 YFSETQ. The CDR3 has 15 residues. J was trimmed by 3 bases and V by 7 bases; bases with no gene match: 7. CDR3 loop: CASSDGTSDYNEQFF. As DNA, the CDR3 is TGCGCCAGCTCGGACGGGACTAGCGACTACAATGAGCAGTTCTTC.

The CDR3 DNA follows: TGCAGCGTTGGAATGTACAATGAGCAGTTCTTC. Its protein is CSVGMYNEQFF. This rearrangement joins TRBV29-1 to TRBJ2-1, with no clear D. From germline, CDR1 is SQVTM and CDR2 ANQGSEA. V lost 4 bases and J 4 bases, leaving 5 bases between the germline ends. CDR3 size: 11 residues.

The sample holds a few counts of this clonotype. The gene calls are TRBV7-2 and TRBJ2-1; 10 bases fit TRBD2. The CDR3 totals 16 residues. The germline V gene encodes CDR1 SGHTA and CDR2 FQGNSA. The ends lost 5 bases at V and 7 bases at J; junction bases unmatched: 11. The CDR3 reads CASSRTSGPPGNEQFF. CDR3 in DNA: TGTGCCAGCAGCCGGACTAGCGGACCCCCGGGTAATGAGCAGTTCTTC.

This clonotype was counted ten times or more. The genes are TRBV6-2 or TRBV6-3 and TRBJ1-2, with 7 positions matching TRBD1. This CDR3 is 13 amino acids long. Germline CDR1 and CDR2: MNHEY and SVGEGT. With 4 bases clipped from V and 8 bases from J, the junction kept 7 bases outside the gene matches. CDR3 loop: CASSSQQGTGYTF. DNA for the CDR3: TGTGCCAGCAGTTCCCAACAGGGGACCGGCTACACCTTC.

This clonotype was detected only a few times. This sequence joins TRBV7-2 and TRBJ1-5; 7 nucleotides agree with TRBD1. CDR3 size: 16 residues. Losses at the gene ends were 5 bases for V and 7 bases for J; bases not matched to a gene: 14. The germline V gene encodes CDR1 SGHTA and CDR2 FQGNSA. The CDR3 spells CASSRQGVGAYQPQHF. CDR3 nucleotide sequence: TGTGCCAGCAGCCGACAGGGCGTGGGGGCTTACCAGCCCCAGCATTTT. The whole variable domain, remainder taken from reference TRBV7-2 and TRBJ1-5, is GAGVSQSPSNKVTEKGKDVELRCDPISGHTALYWYRQSLGQGLEFLIYFQGNSAPDKSGLPSDRFSAERTGGSVSTLTIQRTQQEDSAVYLCASSRQGVGAYQPQHFGDGTRLSIL.

In its sample, this clonotype was seen once. The J gene is TRBJ1-4, the V gene TRBV11-2; 7 bases line up with TRBD1. This CDR3 has 15 amino acids. Germline values: CDR1 SGHAT, CDR2 FQNNGV. Trimming removed 3 bases from V and 13 bases from J; junction bases left unmatched: 14. As DNA, the CDR3 is TGTGCCAGCAGCTTGAGTTCGGGCCAGACAGGGACACTGTTTTTT. Its protein is CASSLSSGQTGTLFF.

The chain couples TRBV28 to TRBJ1-2, with D uncertain. CDR3 length: 14 residues. Trimming pared 1 base from V and 0 bases from J, leaving 6 bases between. Germline-derived CDR1 and CDR2 are MDHEN and SYDVKM. The CDR3 is CASSLLQPNYGYTF. For the CDR3, the DNA is TGTGCCAGCAGTTTATTACAGCCTAACTATGGCTACACCTTC.

V and J are TRBV4-3 and TRBJ2-7; D is ambiguous. V lost 1 base, J lost 3 bases, and 10 bases lay in between. CDR3 length: 14 residues. Looked up from germline, CDR1 is LGHNA and CDR2 is YSLEER. CDR3 loop: CASSQGLFLYEQYF. The CDR3 DNA follows: TGCGCCAGCAGCCAAGGACTTTTTCTCTACGAGCAGTACTTC.

The chain is built from TRBV29-1 and TRBJ2-5; 14 positions agree with TRBD2. This CDR3 is 15 amino acids long. The trim removed 6 bases at V and 4 bases at J, leaving 7 bases unmatched. Per the germline V gene, CDR1 is SQVTM and CDR2 is ANQGSEA. The CDR3 loop is CSVGLAGVSGETQYF. The CDR3 nucleotides read TGCAGCGTGGGACTAGCGGGAGTTTCGGGAGAGACCCAGTACTTC.

This chain's CDR3 is CASSLGQGNNEKLFF. The DNA of the CDR3 is TGTGCCAGCAGCCTCGGACAGGGGAATAATGAAAAACTGTTTTTT. This chain connects TRBV7-2 to TRBJ1-4, with 9 bases aligning to TRBD1. CDR3 length: 15 amino acids. The V segment lost 5 bases and the J segment 4 bases; nucleotides outside the gene matches: 5. Germline V gene data show CDR1 as SGHTA and CDR2 as FQGNSA.

This rearrangement joins TRBV29-1 to TRBJ2-1; D perhaps matches TRBD2 (6 bases). Looked up from germline, CDR1 is SQVTM and CDR2 is ANQGSEA. Trimming pared 0 bases from V and 9 bases from J, leaving 15 bases between. The length of the CDR3 is 14 residues. The CDR3 loop reads CSVEENGSTGEQFF. DNA for the CDR3: TGCAGCGTTGAAGAAAACGGGAGTACCGGTGAGCAGTTCTTC.

This clonotype was counted ten times or more. The genes are TRBV7-2 and TRBJ2-2; D is perhaps TRBD2 (5 bases). V gave up 5 bases and J gave up 5 bases, with 6 bases separating them. CDR1 and CDR2 (germline): SGHTA, FQGNSA. This CDR3 region has 12 residues. The CDR3 here is CASSPGTGELFF. CDR3 in DNA: TGTGCCAGCAGCCCGGGGACCGGGGAGCTGTTTTTT.